This is a list of T cell receptor beta chains from one sample in a study of Ad26.COV2.S vaccination and SARS-CoV-2 variants. Profiled with immunoSEQ multiplex PCR; TCRdb holds only in-frame clones, not every one. The sample gives 400,000 to 450,000 clones, about 90% of which show up once; roughly 3.9% is in the top ten. The source was peripheral blood, collected in a trial of Ad26.COV2.S vaccine versus placebo. The source is a person between 18 and 65 years old who received the Ad26.COV2.S COVID-19 vaccine or a placebo. Both conserved end residues are trimmed from each CDR3. Fields, in order: V gene, clone size, J gene, CDR3 protein. Expanded clones are given a class, and other clones once, few, many or no size at all.

v_call: TRBV3-1/TRBV3-2
clone_size: few
j_call: TRBJ2-2
cdr3_aa: ASSRPGTGELF

v_call: TRBV7-2
clone_size: NA
j_call: TRBJ1-4
cdr3_aa: ASSLDGLREKLF

v_call: TRBV11-2
clone_size: few
j_call: TRBJ2-2
cdr3_aa: ASSYGLAPTGELF

v_call: TRBV7-8
clone_size: NA
j_call: TRBJ2-5
cdr3_aa: ASSFSGSQETQY

v_call: TRBV28
clone_size: NA
j_call: TRBJ2-5
cdr3_aa: ASSRLAGGETQY

v_call: TRBV19
clone_size: NA
j_call: TRBJ2-5
cdr3_aa: ASSISGPQETQY

v_call: TRBV19
clone_size: NA
j_call: TRBJ2-6
cdr3_aa: ASEPGQGLSGANVLT

v_call: TRBV27
clone_size: NA
j_call: TRBJ1-6
cdr3_aa: ASSLSAERSYNSPLH

v_call: TRBV7-2
clone_size: NA
j_call: TRBJ1-1
cdr3_aa: ASSWEGAGMNTEAF

v_call: TRBV28
clone_size: NA
j_call: TRBJ2-3
cdr3_aa: ASSLSPRGRVDTQY

v_call: TRBV5-4
clone_size: NA
j_call: TRBJ2-5
cdr3_aa: ASSSGTSGRAGETQY

v_call: TRBV19
clone_size: NA
j_call: TRBJ2-7
cdr3_aa: ASSGGGYEQY

v_call: TRBV9
clone_size: NA
j_call: TRBJ1-1
cdr3_aa: ASSPMAGRIPTEAF

v_call: TRBV11-3
clone_size: NA
j_call: TRBJ2-7
cdr3_aa: ASTALLGQHLSYEQY

v_call: TRBV5-5
clone_size: NA
j_call: TRBJ2-7
cdr3_aa: ASSFAGGLYEQY

v_call: TRBV19
clone_size: NA
j_call: TRBJ2-3
cdr3_aa: ATSPGGTDTQY

v_call: TRBV4-2
clone_size: NA
j_call: TRBJ2-2
cdr3_aa: ASSQVVDAGGPTGELF

v_call: TRBV9
clone_size: NA
j_call: TRBJ2-7
cdr3_aa: ASSVEPSLDEQY

v_call: TRBV11-3
clone_size: NA
j_call: TRBJ2-7
cdr3_aa: ASSRRDFRQTSYEQY

v_call: TRBV28
clone_size: NA
j_call: TRBJ1-2
cdr3_aa: ASSPPGQGDYGYT

v_call: TRBV12-3/TRBV12-4
clone_size: NA
j_call: TRBJ2-7
cdr3_aa: ASSSGTNYEQY

v_call: TRBV7-9
clone_size: few
j_call: TRBJ2-7
cdr3_aa: ASSLAGQGRKYEQY

v_call: TRBV14
clone_size: NA
j_call: TRBJ2-1
cdr3_aa: ASSQAPGQGRLAEYNEQF

v_call: TRBV2
clone_size: few
j_call: TRBJ1-4
cdr3_aa: ASSENTGRGEKLF

v_call: TRBV28
clone_size: NA
j_call: TRBJ2-3
cdr3_aa: ASKEVSTDTQY

v_call: TRBV28
clone_size: NA
j_call: TRBJ1-4
cdr3_aa: ASSPPSATNEKLF

v_call: TRBV27
clone_size: NA
j_call: TRBJ2-7
cdr3_aa: ASSVVGPYEQY

v_call: TRBV28
clone_size: NA
j_call: TRBJ2-7
cdr3_aa: ASSWGGAYYEQY

v_call: TRBV10-3
clone_size: NA
j_call: TRBJ2-5
cdr3_aa: AISEWKEETQY

v_call: TRBV5-4
clone_size: NA
j_call: TRBJ2-5
cdr3_aa: ASFVASEETQY

v_call: TRBV10-2
clone_size: NA
j_call: TRBJ2-1
cdr3_aa: ASSAPGNEQF

v_call: TRBV19
clone_size: NA
j_call: TRBJ2-5
cdr3_aa: ASSIGTIQY